What follows is one TCR beta chain and its context. Its antigen is unknown. The germline V gene has CDR1 SNHLY and CDR2 FYNNEI. V lost 2 bases and J lost 9, with 5 bases in between. The length of the CDR3 is 11 residues. Researchers ran the PCR with 60 Vbeta and 13 Jbeta primers. Profiling relied on immunoSEQ multiplex PCR, and the TCRdb table lists in-frame clones only, not all of them. This table holds about 130,000 clones, roughly 84% found once. These data belong to a study of cytomegalovirus exposure and HLA in healthy donors. Whole-study findings and limits: Among the most significant clusters, several appeared linked to common viral pathogens in a later analysis.

The source is a man aged 45-65 years in good health and CMV-seronegative. This chain uses TRBV2 with TRBJ2-1; D gene uncertain. The sequenced sample consisted of PBMCs. CDR3 nucleotide sequence: TGTGCCAGCAGTGAATGGGCTGAGCAGTTCTTC. It translates to CASSEWAEQFF.